The 21 T cell receptor beta chains below come from one sample, sequenced in a study of response to subunit inactivated influenza vaccine (dated by TCRdb to 2016 to 2018). The library came from RT-PCR. TCRdb records Illumina HiSeq 2500 as the sequencer. TCRdb trimmed public reads at Q25 via fastp, called clones via MiXCR and kept in-frame beta chains. Rows are unified per CDR3 protein, each entry keeping the most common DNA and genes. This sample has 150,000 to 200,000 distinct CDR3 sequences in its table, and less than 15% of those were observed once. The ten largest make up approximately 30% of the sample. These data were also filed under a second study, of T cells expressing NK-cell markers. As that second study puts it: 5'RACE template switching, by which a universal primer site and unique molecular identifiers were added, was used to make TCR beta cDNA libraries.

The sequences come from CD8+ T cells sorted from PBMCs, collected 11 to 12 days after vaccination. These receptors originate from a middle-aged man who received an inactivated influenza vaccine. Donor details come from another sample of the same person, matched by shared clones.

This chain links TRBV10-1 with TRBJ2-4; D might be TRBD1 (5 bases). V was cut by 4 bases and J by 8 bases, with 18 bases left in between. Germline V gene data show CDR1 as WNHNN and CDR2 as SYGVQD (reference sequence). This CDR3 has 15 amino acids. The CDR3 region has the DNA TGCGCCAGCAGTGCCGGTAGCCAGGGTTGGGACATTCAGTACTTC. As protein: CASSAGSQGWDIQYF.

In its sample, this clonotype was seen many times. This chain joins TRBV5-6 and TRBJ1-5, with D possibly being TRBD1 (5 bases). The V and J ends lost 0 bases and 7 bases respectively, with 11 bases between them. This CDR3 region has 14 residues. From germline, CDR1 is SGHDT and CDR2 YYEEEE. CDR3 residues: CASSLAGTLQPQHF. DNA for the CDR3: TGTGCCAGCAGCTTGGCAGGGACCTTACAGCCCCAGCATTTT.

This clonotype was seen a handful of times. The chain is built from TRBV28 and TRBJ2-1; D is perhaps TRBD2 (6 bases). In germline, CDR1 is MDHEN, CDR2 SYDVKM. The CDR3 extends over 13 amino acids. Trimming stripped 6 bases from V and 3 bases from J, with 9 bases between. CDR3 sequence: CASRPGLYNEQFF. In DNA form, the CDR3 reads TGTGCCAGCAGGCCGGGACTCTACAATGAGCAGTTCTTC.

V is TRBV6-1 and J is TRBJ2-2; 7 nucleotides match TRBD1. The CDR3 spans 15 residues. Trimming took 6 bases from V and 7 from J; bases not matched to a gene: 11. CDR1 and CDR2 (germline): MNHNS, SASEGT. The CDR3 loop is CASRPRQGSHGELFF. The CDR3 DNA is TGTGCCAGCAGACCCCGACAGGGTTCTCACGGGGAGCTGTTTTTT.

This clonotype was counted ten times or more. The chain couples TRBV7-2 to TRBJ1-2; D is uncertain. With 7 bases removed from V and 1 base from J, the gap between germline ends came to 10 bases. The CDR3 runs to 13 residues. Germline V gives CDR1 SGHTA, CDR2 FQGNSA. The CDR3 nucleotides read TGTGCCAGCACCGGGTCGATTAACTATGGCTACACCTTC. Encoded protein: CASTGSINYGYTF.

The chain uses TRBV7-2 and TRBJ1-5; no clear D gene. The CDR3 has 12 residues. Germline V CDR1 and CDR2: SGHTA, FQGNSA. The ends were cut back, 6 bases at V and 7 bases at J, with 10 bases in the middle. In DNA, the CDR3 is TGTGCCAGCAGGATTCCTGGACAGCCCCAGCATTTT. Its protein product is CASRIPGQPQHF.

This clonotype was detected many times. This chain connects TRBV28 to TRBJ2-7, with 9 bases fitting TRBD1. J lost 3 bases, V lost 5 bases, and 23 bases had no gene match. Germline CDR1 MDHEN, CDR2 SYDVKM. CDR3 size: 20 residues. The CDR3 sequence: CASSATLGINPGQGIYEQYF. For the CDR3, the DNA is TGTGCCAGCAGTGCAACCTTAGGGATTAATCCGGGACAGGGTATCTACGAGCAGTACTTC.

The chain joins TRBV7-9 to TRBJ2-1; 8 bases agree with TRBD2. Germline V gives CDR1 SEHNR, CDR2 FQNEAQ (reference sequence). The CDR3 totals 15 residues. V shed 11 bases, J shed 4 bases, and the junction held 13 bases outside the gene matches. The CDR3 sequence: CAGISGLAGYNEQFF. CDR3 coding DNA: TGTGCCGGAATCTCGGGGCTAGCGGGTTACAATGAGCAGTTCTTC.

This clonotype was seen many times. The rearrangement uses TRBV7-9 and TRBJ2-2; perhaps TRBD1 as D (6 bases). The germline V gene encodes CDR1 SEHNR and CDR2 FQNEAQ (reference sequence). The CDR3 covers 14 residues. Between the trimmed V and J ends, which lost 4 bases and 1 base, there was a span of 7 bases. CDR3 in DNA: TGTGCCAGCAGCTCGGGACAGAACACCGGGGAGCTGTTTTTT. Protein sequence: CASSSGQNTGELFF.

This clonotype was observed a few times. V gene TRBV9 combines with J gene TRBJ1-3; no clear D. Germline CDR1 SGDLS, CDR2 YYNGEE. The CDR3 totals 15 residues. Trimming took 0 bases from V and 4 from J, leaving 11 bases between them. The CDR3 here is CASSVAPDGGNTIYF. CDR3 coding DNA: TGTGCCAGCAGCGTAGCTCCTGACGGCGGAAACACCATATATTTT.

Only a few counts were recorded for this clonotype. The chain couples TRBV7-8 to TRBJ2-1; a weak D match, TRBD2 (5 bases). The V and J ends lost 5 bases and 7 bases respectively, with 12 bases between them. CDR1 is SGHVS and CDR2 is FQNEAQ in the germline V gene. The CDR3 consists of 13 residues. The CDR3 spells CASSLKRGNEQFF. CDR3 DNA sequence: TGTGCCAGCAGCCTTAAACGGGGAAATGAGCAGTTCTTC.

There are a few counts of this clonotype. The rearrangement uses TRBV4-1 and TRBJ2-7, with D tentatively TRBD1 (6 bases). Germline CDR1 is MGHRA and CDR2 is YSYEKL. V was pared by 4 bases and J by 3 bases, with 10 bases between. This CDR3 comprises 13 residues. CDR3 sequence reads: CASSREQGYEQYF. CDR3 sequence (DNA): TGCGCCAGCAGCCGGGAACAGGGCTACGAGCAGTACTTC.

This clonotype has ten or more counts. The chain couples TRBV4-3 to TRBJ1-2; D is ambiguous. The germline V gene encodes CDR1 LGHNA and CDR2 YSLEER. With 0 bases removed from V and 4 bases from J, the gap between germline ends came to 9 bases. CDR3 size: 14 residues. In nucleotides, the CDR3 is TGCGCCAGCAGCCAAGAACCACGGGGCTATGGCTACACCTTC. Its translation is CASSQEPRGYGYTF.

There are many counts of this clonotype. The chain employs TRBV9 and TRBJ2-6; D not resolved. Trimming removed 4 bases from V and 0 bases from J, with 5 bases in between. CDR1 is SGDLS, CDR2 YYNGEE, per germline. This CDR3 region has 14 residues. CDR3 sequence: CASSLGSGANVLTF. The CDR3 DNA follows: TGTGCCAGCAGCTTAGGCTCTGGGGCCAACGTCCTGACTTTC.

The chain has TRBV12-3 or TRBV12-4 and TRBJ2-7; D is ambiguous. This CDR3 region has 13 residues. V was pared by 1 base and J by 3 bases, with 7 bases between. CDR3 DNA: TGTGCCAGCAGTTTAGACAGTCGCTACGAGCAGTACTTC. Encoded protein: CASSLDSRYEQYF.

The sample holds many counts of this clonotype. The chain uses TRBV6-5 and TRBJ2-7; D gene unclear. This CDR3 has 14 residues. V was clipped by 0 bases and J by 2 bases, with 8 bases between them. CDR1 is MNHEY and CDR2 is SVGAGI in the germline V gene. CDR3 loop: CASSYSSMAYEQYF. In DNA form, the CDR3 reads TGTGCCAGCAGTTACTCGTCAATGGCCTACGAGCAGTACTTC.

The table lists this clonotype with a few counts. The chain carries TRBV5-5 and TRBJ1-1; D gene unclear. Deletions cut 6 bases from V and 5 bases from J, with 14 bases between. In germline, CDR1 is SGHKS, CDR2 YYEKEE (reference sequence). The CDR3 loop spans 13 amino acids. The CDR3 DNA sequence: TGTGCCAGCACCCTTTGGTCGTATACTGAAGCTTTCTTT. This codes for CASTLWSYTEAFF.

This chain links TRBV20-1 with TRBJ1-1; no clear D gene. The germline V gene encodes CDR1 DFQATT and CDR2 SNEGSKA (reference sequence). CDR3 size: 13 residues. Trimming removed 0 bases at V and 3 bases at J, with 8 bases between. CDR3 loop: CSARDREDTEAFF. CDR3 DNA sequence: TGCAGTGCTAGAGATCGGGAAGACACTGAAGCTTTCTTT.

This clonotype showed up just a few times. The chain carries TRBV9 and TRBJ2-7; 8 nucleotides agree with TRBD1. The CDR3 length is 15 residues. The germline CDR1 and CDR2 sequences are SGDLS and YYNGEE. The J segment lost 4 bases and the V segment lost 0 bases, leaving 6 bases of the junction unmatched. CDR3: CASSVASGGGYEQYF. CDR3 DNA sequence: TGTGCCAGCAGCGTAGCATCAGGGGGCGGATACGAGCAGTACTTC.

V gene TRBV11-2 combines with J gene TRBJ2-1; 10 bases align to TRBD2. Unmatched junction bases numbered 6, after V lost 0 bases and J lost 4 bases. Per the germline V gene, CDR1 is SGHAT and CDR2 is FQNNGV. The CDR3 is made up of 17 amino acids. The CDR3 DNA reads TGTGCCAGCAGCTTAGAAGGACTAGCGGTTTTTTACAATGAGCAGTTCTTC. Protein sequence: CASSLEGLAVFYNEQFF.

This clonotype has a handful of counts. This rearrangement joins TRBV20-1 to TRBJ2-1; unclear D gene. This CDR3 contains 15 residues. CDR1 is DFQATT, CDR2 SNEGSKA, per germline (reference sequence). V gave up 0 bases and J gave up 0 bases, with 9 bases separating them. The CDR3 DNA is TGCAGTGCTAGAGATCCCCGGAGCTCCTACAATGAGCAGTTCTTC. It is translated as CSARDPRSSYNEQFF.